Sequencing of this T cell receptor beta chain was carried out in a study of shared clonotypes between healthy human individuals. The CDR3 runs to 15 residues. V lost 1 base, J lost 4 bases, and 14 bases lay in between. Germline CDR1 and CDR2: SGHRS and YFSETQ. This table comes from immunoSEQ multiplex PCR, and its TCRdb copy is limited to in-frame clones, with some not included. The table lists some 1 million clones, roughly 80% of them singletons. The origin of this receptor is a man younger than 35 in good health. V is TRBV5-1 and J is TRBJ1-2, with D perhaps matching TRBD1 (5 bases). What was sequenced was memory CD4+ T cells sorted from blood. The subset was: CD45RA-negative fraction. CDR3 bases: TGCGCCAGCAGCTTGAGCGGGGCGGGGACCTATGGCTACACCTTC. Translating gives CASSLSGAGTYGYTF.